These 12 T cell receptor beta chains came from one sample sequenced in a study of cytomegalovirus exposure and HLA in healthy donors. A multiplex PCR was run with 60 Vbeta primers and 13 Jbeta primers. TCRdb keeps only in-frame clones here, not all; method: immunoSEQ multiplex PCR. The sample shows more than 95,000 clones, 75% to 90% of them seen only once. Sequenced: PBMCs. These receptors originate from a man younger than 30 in good health and CMV-seropositive.

DNA for the CDR3: TGCGCCAGCAGTGGGCCCGAGGCCGGGGAGCTGTTTTTT. Amino acid sequence: CASSGPEAGELFF. The V call is TRBV10-2, the J call TRBJ2-2; no definite D call. V gave up 4 bases and J gave up 6 bases, with 9 bases separating them. The CDR3 spans 13 residues. Germline V CDR1 and CDR2: WSHSY, SAAADI.

This chain joins TRBV5-1 and TRBJ2-7, with D possibly TRBD1 on 9 matching bases. This CDR3 is built from 17 residues. The germline gives CDR1 SGHRS, CDR2 YFSETQ. Trimming cost V 0 bases and J 3 bases, with 19 bases left between them. DNA of the CDR3: TGCGCCAGCAGCTTGGGGCTGGGACAGGGACTAGACTACGAGCAGTACTTC. Residues: CASSLGLGQGLDYEQYF.

V is TRBV6-5 and J is TRBJ2-7, with 8 bases lining up with TRBD2. This CDR3 spans 15 amino acids. Germline assignment: CDR1 MNHEY and CDR2 SVGAGI. V trimming: 2 bases; J trimming: 1 base; junction bases outside the gene matches: 4. The CDR3 sequence is CASSYLSGESYEQYF. The CDR3 DNA sequence: TGTGCCAGCAGTTACCTTAGCGGGGAATCCTACGAGCAGTACTTC.

About this clone itself: The same CDR3 also results from other DNA sequences found in this sample. The gene calls are TRBV5-1 and TRBJ2-3, with TRBD2 matching 9 bases. Germline loops: CDR1 SGHRS, CDR2 YFSETQ. The CDR3 sequence is 15 residues long. V shed 2 bases and J 0 bases; nucleotides not matched to a gene: 1. CDR3 bases: TGCGCCAGCAGCTTAGCGGGGGGAAGCACAGATACGCAGTATTTT. It yields the protein CASSLAGGSTDTQYF.

This chain connects TRBV2 to TRBJ2-7; a weak D match, TRBD1 (6 bases). The CDR3 loop spans 14 amino acids. V dropped 4 bases and J dropped 4 bases, with 14 bases sitting between them. From germline, CDR1 is SNHLY and CDR2 FYNNEI. CDR3 DNA: TGTGCCAGCAGTGTTAGGACAGTGTTATACGAGCAGTACTTC. Protein sequence: CASSVRTVLYEQYF.

The rearrangement links TRBV6-5 to TRBJ1-1; D remains ambiguous. CDR1 MNHEY and CDR2 SVGAGI come from the germline V gene. The germline V and J ends were trimmed by 7 bases and 6 bases, with 18 bases remaining between them. The CDR3 totals 14 residues. The CDR3 sequence is CASMTSGSRAEAFF. The CDR3 DNA reads as TGTGCCAGCATGACGTCGGGATCACGGGCTGAAGCTTTCTTT.

This chain uses TRBV5-1 with TRBJ2-7, with D unclear. The germline V gene has CDR1 SGHRS and CDR2 YFSETQ. Trimming removed 0 bases from V and 0 bases from J, with 13 bases in between. This CDR3 region has 16 residues. In DNA form, the CDR3 reads TGCGCCAGCAGCTTGGAACTTAGTGTATACTCCTACGAGCAGTACTTC. Protein: CASSLELSVYSYEQYF.

The chain links TRBV1 to TRBJ2-3; no check of the table's D call, TRBD2, against the DNA was made. TRBV1 is an annotated pseudogene. The CDR3 loop spans 15 amino acids. The CDR3 DNA sequence: TGCACCAGCAGCCAATCGTCCTATAGAGGCGATACGCAGTATTTT. As protein: CTSSQSSYRGDTQYF.

The rearrangement joins TRBV19 to TRBJ1-1; weak D call: TRBD1 (6 bases). This CDR3 is 13 amino acids long. The germline gives CDR1 LNHDA, CDR2 SQIVND (reference sequence). Trimming pared 3 bases from V and 4 bases from J, leaving 9 bases between. The CDR3 sequence: CASSIRGGTEAFF. The CDR3 DNA is TGTGCCAGTAGTATCAGGGGTGGCACTGAAGCTTTCTTT.

The J gene is TRBJ2-1, the V gene TRBV6-1, with 12 bases matching TRBD2. The CDR3 is 18 residues long. Trimming took 1 base from V and 2 from J; bases not matched to a gene: 6. CDR1 is MNHNS, CDR2 SASEGT, per germline. DNA for the CDR3: TGTGCCAGCAGTGAAGTACTAGCGGGGGGCCTAACCTACAATGAGCAGTTCTTC. This sequence encodes CASSEVLAGGLTYNEQFF.

This chain uses TRBV6-5 with TRBJ1-5; the D gene is possibly TRBD1 (5 bases). The CDR3 is made up of 13 amino acids. Germline V gene sequence: CDR1 MNHEY, CDR2 SVGAGI. Trimming stripped 6 bases from V and 6 bases from J, with 12 bases between. The CDR3 region has the DNA TGTGCCAGCAGCGGGGGGATGGCTCAGCCCCAGCATTTT. Its protein product is CASSGGMAQPQHF.

This rearrangement joins TRBV29-1 to TRBJ2-1; D gene unclear. Trimming stripped 1 base from V and 0 bases from J, with 7 bases between. In germline, CDR1 is SQVTM, CDR2 ANQGSEA. CDR3 size: 14 residues. In DNA form, the CDR3 reads TGCAGCGTTGAAGGCGGTTCCTCCTACAATGAGCAGTTCTTC. Translation gives CSVEGGSSYNEQFF.